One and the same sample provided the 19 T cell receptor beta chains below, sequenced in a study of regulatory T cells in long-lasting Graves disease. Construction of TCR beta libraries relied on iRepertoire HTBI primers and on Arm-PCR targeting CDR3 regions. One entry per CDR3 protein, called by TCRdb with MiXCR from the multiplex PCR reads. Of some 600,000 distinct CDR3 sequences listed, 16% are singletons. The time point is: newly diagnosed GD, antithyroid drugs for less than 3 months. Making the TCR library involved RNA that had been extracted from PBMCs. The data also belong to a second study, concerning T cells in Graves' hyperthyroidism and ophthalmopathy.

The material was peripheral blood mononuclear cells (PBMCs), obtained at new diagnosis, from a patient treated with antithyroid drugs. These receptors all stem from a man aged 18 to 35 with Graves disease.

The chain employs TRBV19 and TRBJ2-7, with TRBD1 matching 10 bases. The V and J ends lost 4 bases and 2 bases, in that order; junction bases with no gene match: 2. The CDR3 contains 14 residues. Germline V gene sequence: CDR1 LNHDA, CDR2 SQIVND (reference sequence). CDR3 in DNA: TGTGCCAGTAGTAAGGGACAGGGGACCTACGAGCAGTACTTC. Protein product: CASSKGQGTYEQYF.

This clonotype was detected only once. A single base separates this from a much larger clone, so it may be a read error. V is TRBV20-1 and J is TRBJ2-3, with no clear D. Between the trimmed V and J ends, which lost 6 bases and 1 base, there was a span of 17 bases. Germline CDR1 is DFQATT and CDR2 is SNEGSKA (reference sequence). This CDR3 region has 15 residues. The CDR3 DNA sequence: TGCAGTGCAATCCCTCCCGGCGGACGCACAGATACGCAGTATTTT. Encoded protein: CSAIPPGGRTDTQYF.

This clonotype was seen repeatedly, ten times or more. In DNA form, the CDR3 reads TGTGCCAGCAGCTCGGGACCTGAAGCTTTCTTT. As protein: CASSSGPEAFF. V usage is TRBV7-9 and J usage is TRBJ1-1, with D tentatively TRBD1 (5 bases). Germline values: CDR1 SEHNR, CDR2 FQNEAQ (reference sequence). Trimming shortened V by 4 bases and J by 6 bases, and 6 bases separated the two germline ends. The CDR3 sequence is 11 residues long.

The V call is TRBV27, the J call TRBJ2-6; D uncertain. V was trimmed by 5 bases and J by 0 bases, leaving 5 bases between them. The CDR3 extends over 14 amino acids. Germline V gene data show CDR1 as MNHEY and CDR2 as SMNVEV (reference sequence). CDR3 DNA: TGTGCCAGCAGTCCGGTCTCTGGGGCCAACGTCCTGACTTTC. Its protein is CASSPVSGANVLTF. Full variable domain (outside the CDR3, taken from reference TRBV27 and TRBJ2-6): EAQVTQNPRYLITVTGKKLTVTCSQNMNHEYMSWYRQDPGLGLRQIYYSMNVEVTDKGDVPEGYKVSRKEKRNFPLILESPSPNQTSLYFCASSPVSGANVLTFGAGSRLTVL.

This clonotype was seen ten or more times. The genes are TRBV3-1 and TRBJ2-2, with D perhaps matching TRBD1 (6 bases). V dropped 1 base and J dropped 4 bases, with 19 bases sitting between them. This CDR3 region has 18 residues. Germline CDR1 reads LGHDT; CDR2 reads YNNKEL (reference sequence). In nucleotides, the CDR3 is TGTGCCAGCAGCCAAGGGGGGCGTCACAGAGGTGGCACCGGGGAGCTGTTTTTT. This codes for CASSQGGRHRGGTGELFF.

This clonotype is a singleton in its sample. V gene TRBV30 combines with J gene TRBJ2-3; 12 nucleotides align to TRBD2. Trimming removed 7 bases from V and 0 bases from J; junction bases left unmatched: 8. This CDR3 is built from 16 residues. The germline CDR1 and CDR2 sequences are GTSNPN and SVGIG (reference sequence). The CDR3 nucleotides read TGTGCCTCTGGACGACTAGCGGGAGATAGCACAGATACGCAGTATTTT. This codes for CASGRLAGDSTDTQYF.

The CDR3 bases are TGCGCCAGCAGCCTCGGCGTTGTAAGCGGGAGGCAGGAGACCCAGTACTTC. This sequence encodes CASSLGVVSGRQETQYF. This sequence joins TRBV5-1 and TRBJ2-5; TRBD2 matches 9 bases. This CDR3 has 17 residues. The J segment lost 5 bases and the V segment lost 4 bases, leaving 15 bases of the junction unmatched. Germline lookup yields CDR1 SGHRS and CDR2 YFSETQ.

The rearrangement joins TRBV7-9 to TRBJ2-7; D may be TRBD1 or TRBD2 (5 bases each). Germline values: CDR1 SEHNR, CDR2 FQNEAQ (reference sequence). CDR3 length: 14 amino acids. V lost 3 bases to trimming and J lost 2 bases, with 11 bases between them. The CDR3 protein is CASSFVGAAYEQYF. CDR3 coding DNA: TGTGCCAGCAGCTTTGTCGGGGCGGCCTACGAGCAGTACTTC.

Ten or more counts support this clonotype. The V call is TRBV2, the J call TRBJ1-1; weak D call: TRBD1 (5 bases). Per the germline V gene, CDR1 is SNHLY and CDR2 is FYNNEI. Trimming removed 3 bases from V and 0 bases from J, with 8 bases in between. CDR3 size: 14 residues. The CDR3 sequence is CASSEGRMNTEAFF. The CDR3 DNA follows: TGTGCCAGCAGTGAGGGGCGCATGAACACTGAAGCTTTCTTT.

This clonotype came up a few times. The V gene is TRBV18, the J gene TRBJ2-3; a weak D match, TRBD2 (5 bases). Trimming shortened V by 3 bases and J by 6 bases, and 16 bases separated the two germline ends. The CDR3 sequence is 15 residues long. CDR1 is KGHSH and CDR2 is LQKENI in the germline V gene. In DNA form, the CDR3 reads TGTGCCAGCTCACCTTGGACTCCCATCGGGGATACGCAGTATTTT. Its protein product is CASSPWTPIGDTQYF.

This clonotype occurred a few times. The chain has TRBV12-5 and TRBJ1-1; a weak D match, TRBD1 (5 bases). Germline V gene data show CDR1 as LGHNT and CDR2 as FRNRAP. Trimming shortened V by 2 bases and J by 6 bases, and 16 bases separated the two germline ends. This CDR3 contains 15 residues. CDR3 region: CASGLWGVVSSEAFF. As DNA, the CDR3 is TGTGCTAGTGGTTTGTGGGGCGTAGTTAGTTCTGAAGCTTTCTTT.

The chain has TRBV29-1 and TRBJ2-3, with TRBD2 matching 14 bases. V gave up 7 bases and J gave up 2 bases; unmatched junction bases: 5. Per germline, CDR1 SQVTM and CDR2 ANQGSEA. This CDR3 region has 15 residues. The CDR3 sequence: CSAGTSGSVTDTQYF. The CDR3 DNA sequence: TGCAGCGCCGGGACTAGCGGGAGTGTCACAGATACGCAGTATTTT.

The CDR3 DNA reads TGCGCCAGCAGCTCTTTTCTAGCGGGAGCATCAGCTCCGTCCAATGAGCAGTTCTTC. It encodes CASSSFLAGASAPSNEQFF. This chain links TRBV5-1 with TRBJ2-1, with TRBD2 matching over 10 bases. The CDR3 extends over 19 amino acids. The V and J ends lost 3 bases and 6 bases, in that order; junction bases with no gene match: 18. Germline CDR1 SGHRS, CDR2 YFSETQ.

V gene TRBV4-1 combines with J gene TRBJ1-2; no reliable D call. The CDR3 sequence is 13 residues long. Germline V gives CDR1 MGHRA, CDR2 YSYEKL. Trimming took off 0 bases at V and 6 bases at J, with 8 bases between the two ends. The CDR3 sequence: CASSQDLGNGYTF. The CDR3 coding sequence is TGCGCCAGCAGCCAAGATTTGGGGAATGGCTACACCTTC.

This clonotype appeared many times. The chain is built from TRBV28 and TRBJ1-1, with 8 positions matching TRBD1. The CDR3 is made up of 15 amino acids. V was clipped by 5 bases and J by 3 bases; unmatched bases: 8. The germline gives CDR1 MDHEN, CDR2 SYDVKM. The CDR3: CASSPRTGLYTEAFF. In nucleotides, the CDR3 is TGTGCCAGCAGTCCCAGGACAGGGCTGTACACTGAAGCTTTCTTT. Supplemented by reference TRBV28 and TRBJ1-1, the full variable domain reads DVKVTQSSRYLVKRTGEKVFLECVQDMDHENMFWYRQDPGLGLRLIYFSYDVKMKEKGDIPEGYSVSREKKERFSLILESASTNQTSMYLCASSPRTGLYTEAFFGQGTRLTVV.

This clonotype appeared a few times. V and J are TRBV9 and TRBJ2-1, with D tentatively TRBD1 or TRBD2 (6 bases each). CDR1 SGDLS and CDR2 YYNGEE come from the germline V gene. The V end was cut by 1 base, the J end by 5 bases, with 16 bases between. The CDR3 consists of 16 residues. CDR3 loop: CASSVSVGGLHNEQFF. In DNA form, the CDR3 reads TGTGCCAGCAGCGTATCGGTAGGGGGGTTACACAATGAGCAGTTCTTC.

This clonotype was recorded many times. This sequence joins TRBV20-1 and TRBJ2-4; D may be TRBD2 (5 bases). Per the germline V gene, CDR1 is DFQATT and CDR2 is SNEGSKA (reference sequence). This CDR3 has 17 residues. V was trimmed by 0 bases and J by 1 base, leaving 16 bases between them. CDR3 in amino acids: CSARDLIPEVAKNIQYF. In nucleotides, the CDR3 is TGCAGTGCTAGAGATCTTATCCCGGAGGTGGCCAAAAACATTCAGTACTTC.

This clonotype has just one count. The chain's CDR3 is CASSLEGNSSPLHF. The CDR3 nucleotides read TGTGCCAGCAGCTTAGAAGGAAATAGTTCACCCCTCCACTTT. This chain connects TRBV7-9 to TRBJ1-6; no definite D call. Trimming took 1 base from V and 9 from J, leaving 10 bases between them. Germline V gene data show CDR1 as SEHNR and CDR2 as FQNEAQ (reference sequence). The CDR3 runs to 14 residues.

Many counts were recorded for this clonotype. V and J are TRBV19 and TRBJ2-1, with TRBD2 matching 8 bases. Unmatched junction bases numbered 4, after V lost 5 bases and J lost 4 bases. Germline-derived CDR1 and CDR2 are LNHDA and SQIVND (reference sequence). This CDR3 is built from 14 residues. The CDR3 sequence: CASSEREWYNEQFF. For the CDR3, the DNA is TGTGCCAGTAGTGAGCGGGAGTGGTACAATGAGCAGTTCTTC.